The 29 T cell receptor beta chains reported below all come from one sample, sequenced in a study of blood T cell repertoires in COVID-19. Sequenced by immunoSEQ multiplex PCR; TCRdb stores in-frame clones only, minus some. Of hundreds of thousands of clones listed, roughly 90% are singletons. The sequenced material came from peripheral blood. These receptors were taken from a man aged 18 to 29 with active or convalescent COVID-19.

This clone was seen more than once but under ten times. The same CDR3 arises from other DNA sequences in this sample as well. The chain recombines TRBV6-5 with TRBJ1-1; D possibly corresponds to TRBD1 (5 bases). Trimming shortened V by 5 bases and J by 1 base, and 8 bases separated the two germline ends. The CDR3 extends over 13 amino acids. The germline V gene encodes CDR1 MNHEY and CDR2 SVGAGI. CDR3 amino acids: CASSIDRNTEAFF. CDR3 sequence (DNA): TGTGCCAGCAGTATAGACAGGAACACTGAAGCTTTCTTT.

The chain links TRBV19 to TRBJ2-3, with 8 bases matching TRBD2. V was clipped by 5 bases and J by 0 bases; unmatched bases: 4. The CDR3 runs 15 residues. Per the germline V gene, CDR1 is LNHDA and CDR2 is SQIVND (reference sequence). The CDR3 DNA sequence: TGTGCCAGTAGTTCGAGCGGGGGAAGCACAGATACGCAGTATTTT. Protein product: CASSSSGGSTDTQYF. Combining the CDR3 with reference TRBV19 and TRBJ2-3 gives the whole variable domain DGGITQSPKYLFRKEGQNVTLSCEQNLNHDAMYWYRQDPGQGLRLIYYSQIVNDFQKGDIAEGYSVSREKKESFPLTVTSAQKNPTAFYLCASSSSGGSTDTQYFGPGTRLTVL.

The chain carries TRBV2 and TRBJ1-5; no reliable D call. This CDR3 comprises 15 residues. Germline V gene data show CDR1 as SNHLY and CDR2 as FYNNEI. V lost 4 bases and J lost 0, with 10 bases in between. CDR3 sequence reads: CASSVERDSNQPQHF. CDR3 nucleotide sequence: TGTGCCAGCAGTGTTGAGAGGGATAGCAATCAGCCCCAGCATTTT.

The chain recombines TRBV19 with TRBJ1-1, with a weak D call TRBD1 (5 bases). CDR3 length: 15 amino acids. The V end lost 1 base, the J end lost 0 bases, and 9 bases lay between the germline ends. The germline CDR1 and CDR2 sequences are LNHDA and SQIVND (reference sequence). The chain's CDR3 is CASSIGQGMNTEAFF. CDR3 nucleotides: TGTGCCAGTAGTATAGGTCAGGGAATGAACACTGAAGCTTTCTTT. The entire variable domain, with the rest obtained from reference TRBV19 and TRBJ1-1, is as follows: DGGITQSPKYLFRKEGQNVTLSCEQNLNHDAMYWYRQDPGQGLRLIYYSQIVNDFQKGDIAEGYSVSREKKESFPLTVTSAQKNPTAFYLCASSIGQGMNTEAFFGQGTRLTVV.

The V gene is TRBV7-8, the J gene TRBJ2-7; tentative D call: TRBD1 (5 bases). Per the germline V gene, CDR1 is SGHVS and CDR2 is FQNEAQ. V dropped 3 bases and J dropped 5 bases, with 11 bases sitting between them. The CDR3 is 13 residues long. The DNA of the CDR3 is TGTGCCAGCAGCTTCCATGACAGAAACGAGCAGTACTTC. Translated, it gives CASSFHDRNEQYF.

In DNA form, the CDR3 reads TGTGCCAGCAGCTTTGTCCAGGGTGCTGAAAAACTGTTTTTT. Translating gives CASSFVQGAEKLFF. This chain joins TRBV7-9 and TRBJ1-4; tentatively, D is TRBD1 (5 bases). CDR1 is SEHNR and CDR2 is FQNEAQ in the germline V gene (reference sequence). The CDR3 extends over 14 amino acids. V lost 3 bases to trimming and J lost 7 bases, with 12 bases between them.

This chain uses TRBV7-8 with TRBJ2-1; 10 bases are shared with TRBD2. V was pared by 1 base and J by 2 bases, with 11 bases of the junction left unmatched. This CDR3 is built from 19 residues. The V gene's germline CDR1 is SGHVS and CDR2 FQNEAQ. The chain's CDR3 is CASSLVVAGGLDPYNEQFF. The CDR3, as DNA: TGTGCCAGCAGCTTAGTGGTAGCGGGGGGCCTCGACCCCTACAATGAGCAGTTCTTC.

The V gene is TRBV27, the J gene TRBJ2-1; D is perhaps TRBD1 (6 bases). CDR3 length: 15 residues. CDR1 and CDR2 from the germline V gene are MNHEY and SMNVEV (reference sequence). V lost 6 bases and J 0 bases, leaving 12 bases between the germline ends. The CDR3 DNA follows: TGTGCCAGCAGCTCACAGGGAACCTCCTACAATGAGCAGTTCTTC. This sequence encodes CASSSQGTSYNEQFF.

The gene calls are TRBV6-5 and TRBJ2-1; 11 positions match TRBD2. Germline V gene lookup returns CDR1 MNHEY and CDR2 SVGAGI. This CDR3 is 15 amino acids long. The trim removed 6 bases at V and 7 bases at J, leaving 8 bases unmatched. The CDR3 is CASSLSGGALNEQFF. The CDR3 DNA reads TGTGCCAGCAGCCTTAGCGGGGGGGCTTTGAATGAGCAGTTCTTC.

The chain couples TRBV9 to TRBJ2-2; TRBD2 aligns across 13 bases. The CDR3 extends over 16 amino acids. Germline-derived CDR1 and CDR2 are SGDLS and YYNGEE. The V and J ends lost 3 bases and 8 bases, in that order; junction bases with no gene match: 7. CDR3 region: CASSGLAGGSAGELFF. The CDR3 DNA follows: TGTGCCAGCAGCGGACTAGCGGGGGGAAGCGCTGGGGAGCTGTTTTTT.

The chain recombines TRBV19 with TRBJ1-1; 8 bases map to TRBD1. The CDR3 has 13 residues. Germline CDR1 is LNHDA and CDR2 is SQIVND (reference sequence). After removal of 6 bases from V and 4 bases from J, the junction contained 4 bases not matched to a gene. As DNA, the CDR3 is TGTGCCAGTAGCCTGACAGGGGTCACTGAAGCTTTCTTT. Its translation is CASSLTGVTEAFF.

The CDR3: CASSVEGGLAGADTQYF. The CDR3 DNA is TGTGCCAGCAGCGTAGAAGGTGGGCTAGCGGGGGCCGATACGCAGTATTTT. The chain couples TRBV9 to TRBJ2-3, with 10 nucleotides matching TRBD2. This CDR3 has 17 residues. Germline CDR1 is SGDLS and CDR2 is YYNGEE. V was pared by 0 bases and J by 6 bases, with 10 bases of the junction left unmatched.

This sequence joins TRBV10-3 and TRBJ2-7; TRBD1 matches at 10 bases. The V gene end was trimmed by 7 bases and the J gene end by 3 bases; junction bases not matched to a gene: 9. From germline, CDR1 is ENHRY and CDR2 SYGVKD. The CDR3 is made up of 15 amino acids. The CDR3 sequence is CAINSRTGGIYEQYF. The CDR3 DNA follows: TGTGCCATCAACAGCAGGACAGGGGGTATCTACGAGCAGTACTTC.

In DNA, the CDR3 is TGCAGCGTTGAGTATCGAGAGAACTATGGCTACACCTTC. Translating it yields CSVEYRENYGYTF. The chain couples TRBV29-1 to TRBJ1-2; no definite D call. V lost 3 bases and J lost 2, with 10 bases in between. The CDR3 has 13 amino acids. Germline V gene sequence: CDR1 SQVTM, CDR2 ANQGSEA.

This clone occurred once. J is TRBJ2-1 and V is TRBV7-2, with TRBD2 matching 9 bases. Germline lookup yields CDR1 SGHTA and CDR2 FQGNSA. This CDR3 is built from 16 residues. V shed 1 base and J 0 bases; nucleotides not matched to a gene: 1. As DNA, the CDR3 is TGTGCCAGCAGCTTAGTTAGCGGGAGCTCCTACAATGAGCAGTTCTTC. Translation: CASSLVSGSSYNEQFF.

J is TRBJ2-3 and V is TRBV19; TRBD1 matches 9 bases. V lost 4 bases to trimming and J lost 2 bases; unmatched junction nucleotides: 7. Germline loops: CDR1 LNHDA, CDR2 SQIVND (reference sequence). The length of the CDR3 is 16 residues. The DNA for the CDR3 is TGTGCCAGTAGTACGGGACAGGGCCTTAACACAGATACGCAGTATTTT. It translates to CASSTGQGLNTDTQYF.

V and J are TRBV2 and TRBJ1-5, with TRBD1 identical over 8 bases. Germline V gene sequence: CDR1 SNHLY, CDR2 FYNNEI. With V trimmed by 6 bases and J by 3 bases, 7 bases remained unmatched. The length of the CDR3 is 15 residues. The CDR3 spells CASRPGTGNNQPQHF. CDR3 DNA: TGTGCCAGCAGGCCCGGGACAGGAAACAATCAGCCCCAGCATTTT. The entire variable domain, with the rest obtained from reference TRBV2 and TRBJ1-5, is as follows: EPEVTQTPSHQVTQMGQEVILRCVPISNHLYFYWYRQILGQKVEFLVSFYNNEISEKSEIFDDQFSVERPDGSNFTLKIRSTKLEDSAMYFCASRPGTGNNQPQHFGDGTRLSIL.

The rearrangement links TRBV4-3 to TRBJ1-1; 11 bases fit TRBD1. V lost 4 bases to trimming and J lost 5 bases; unmatched junction nucleotides: 6. Germline V gene sequence: CDR1 LGHNA, CDR2 YSLEER. The CDR3 length is 15 residues. CDR3 coding DNA: TGCGCCAGCAGCCTATCCGGGACAGGGGGGACTGAAGCTTTCTTT. Translation: CASSLSGTGGTEAFF.

The chain has TRBV11-2 and TRBJ1-1; maybe TRBD1 (5 bases). The V gene's germline CDR1 is SGHAT and CDR2 FQNNGV. The V gene lost 5 bases and the J gene lost 1 base, with 14 bases spanning the gap. The CDR3 is made up of 15 amino acids. CDR3 residues: CASSRGLAENTEAFF. The CDR3 coding sequence is TGTGCCAGCAGCCGGGGACTAGCAGAGAACACTGAAGCTTTCTTT.

The CDR3 bases are TGCGCCAGCAGCTTGGGGACTAGCGGGACAGATACGCAGTATTTT. Translating gives CASSLGTSGTDTQYF. The gene calls are TRBV5-1 and TRBJ2-3; 11 nucleotides agree with TRBD2. The CDR3 is made up of 15 amino acids. Germline V gives CDR1 SGHRS, CDR2 YFSETQ. J gave up 3 bases and V 0 bases, and 0 bases lay outside the gene matches. The full variable domain, its missing parts supplied by reference TRBV5-1 and TRBJ2-3, is KAGVTQTPRYLIKTRGQQVTLSCSPISGHRSVSWYQQTPGQGLQFLFEYFSETQRNKGNFPGRFSGRQFSNSRSEMNVSTLELGDSALYLCASSLGTSGTDTQYFGPGTRLTVL.

V gene TRBV23-1 combines with J gene TRBJ1-3; 9 nucleotides line up with TRBD1. TRBV23-1 has ORF status, its function being uncertain. J lost 2 bases, V lost 0 bases, and 2 bases had no gene match. The CDR3 runs 16 residues. The CDR3 sequence is CASSQSRDRAGNTIYF. For the CDR3, the DNA is TGCGCCAGCAGTCAATCCCGGGACAGGGCTGGAAACACCATATATTTT.

The rearrangement links TRBV27 to TRBJ2-2; no reliable D call. The ends were cut back, 2 bases at V and 1 base at J, with 2 bases in the middle. Per germline, CDR1 MNHEY and CDR2 SMNVEV (reference sequence). This CDR3 comprises 13 residues. The CDR3 DNA sequence: TGTGCCAGCAGTTTACGGAACACCGGGGAGCTGTTTTTT. Translating gives CASSLRNTGELFF.

This chain joins TRBV3-1 (or the pseudogene TRBV3-2) and TRBJ2-7; D is perhaps TRBD1 (6 bases). With 1 base removed from V and 6 bases from J, the gap between germline ends came to 10 bases. The CDR3 sequence is 13 residues long. Germline CDR1 and CDR2: LGHDT and YNNKEL (reference sequence). CDR3 sequence (DNA): TGTGCCAGCAGCCAAGTCGAAGGGGGCGAGCAGTACTTC. This codes for CASSQVEGGEQYF.

V is TRBV28 and J is TRBJ1-2; TRBD1 matches 7 bases. The length of the CDR3 is 24 residues. Trimming took 5 bases from V and 4 from J; bases not matched to a gene: 37. Germline V lookup: CDR1 MDHEN, CDR2 SYDVKM. This CDR3 is CASSPEIPKTGQIDERLRSYGYTF. The CDR3 DNA reads as TGTGCCAGCAGTCCGGAGATCCCTAAGACAGGGCAAATTGATGAAAGACTACGTAGCTATGGCTACACCTTC.

The chain is built from TRBV10-1 and TRBJ1-2, with D possibly matching TRBD1 (5 bases). The CDR3 covers 12 residues. Germline CDR1 reads WNHNN; CDR2 reads SYGVQD (reference sequence). V shed 6 bases and J shed 6 bases, with 11 bases lying between them. CDR3 loop: CASSRDLNGYTF. CDR3 sequence (DNA): TGCGCCAGCAGCCGGGACTTGAATGGCTACACCTTC.

This chain joins TRBV21-1 and TRBJ1-1; TRBD1 is the table's D call, not checked against the DNA. TRBV21-1 is a known pseudogene. The CDR3 consists of 18 residues. Here the CDR3 DNA reads TGTGCCAGCAGCAAAGGACCCCCCGACAGGTGGACGAACACTGAAGCTTTCTTT. Its protein product is CASSKGPPDRWTNTEAFF.

The chain combines TRBV19 with TRBJ1-1, with TRBD1 matching 8 bases. V lost 5 bases and J lost 1; bases outside the gene matches: 3. In germline, CDR1 is LNHDA, CDR2 SQIVND (reference sequence). This CDR3 is 14 amino acids long. The DNA of the CDR3 is TGTGCCAGTAGTCGACAGGGGACGAACACTGAAGCTTTCTTT. Protein sequence: CASSRQGTNTEAFF.

The chain is built from TRBV7-9 and TRBJ2-1; 9 bases fit TRBD2. From germline, CDR1 is SEHNR and CDR2 FQNEAQ (reference sequence). The CDR3 consists of 14 residues. J was trimmed by 8 bases and V by 3 bases; bases with no gene match: 5. The chain's CDR3 is CASSFPGLAYEQFF. DNA for the CDR3: TGTGCCAGCAGCTTTCCGGGACTAGCCTATGAGCAGTTCTTC.

This chain links TRBV25-1 with TRBJ1-6, with TRBD1 identical over 10 bases. The germline gives CDR1 MGHDK, CDR2 SYGVNS. J gave up 7 bases and V 10 bases, and 1 base lay outside the gene matches. The CDR3 is 12 amino acids. Here the CDR3 DNA reads TGTGCCACGGGACAGGGGAATTCACCCCTCCACTTT. This sequence encodes CATGQGNSPLHF.